Reported below is one TCR beta chain. Antigen specificity is unknown. This CDR3 spans 18 amino acids. Trimming took 7 bases from V and 6 from J, leaving 30 bases between them. These data belong to a study of T cell responses to AZD1222 COVID-19 vaccine. General observations from the study: Mostly white British, mostly female donors; authors suggested clonal diversity may be underestimated. Baseline serostatus was positive in only a handful of AZD1222 recipients. Unmutated regions of variants are reportedly targeted by nearly half of spike-specific TCRs. At 160-218 and 743-854, vaccine-associated CD4 TCRs were dominant, and they spanned spike.

Measured with immunoSEQ multiplex PCR; TCRdb has only the in-frame clones, and not every one. The sample lists 200,000 or so clones, 90% to 95% seen once, with roughly a tenth in the top ten. The receptor comes from an adult in good health. The sequenced sample was peripheral blood, obtained on day 0 of AZD1222 vaccination. This chain uses TRBV23-1 with TRBJ1-2; tentative D call: TRBD1 (5 bases). TRBV23-1 is reported as an ORF; its role is uncertain. In DNA form, the CDR3 reads TGCGCCAGCACGCCTCGGGAGTTTGGCCCCGGGGGATGGCATGGCTACACCTTC. Protein: CASTPREFGPGGWHGYTF.